The clone carrying this TCR beta chain was detected a few times. CDR3 length: 13 amino acids. V gave up 5 bases and J gave up 1 base, with 8 bases separating them. Germline assignment: CDR1 MNHEY and CDR2 SMNVEV (reference sequence). The source of the sample is a study of T-cell memory formation after mild COVID-19. TCRdb re-called the 5' RACE reads with MiXCR, one entry per CDR3 protein. The repertoire holds 280,000 or so distinct CDR3 sequences, with 8% to 9% as singletons. Source material: PBMCs or a T cell subset sorted from them (not recorded which). The chain carries TRBV27 and TRBJ1-1; D is unclear. The receptor was isolated from a man younger than 35 who had mild COVID-19 (a few samples of this study predate the infection). Cell type and time point are not known. This CDR3 reads CASSTGKNTEAFF. In nucleotides, the CDR3 is TGTGCCAGCAGTACCGGGAAGAACACTGAAGCTTTCTTT.